This T cell receptor beta chain was profiled in a study of post-analysis software for immune sequencing data. Study in general: The cohort encompassed relapsing-remitting, secondary progressive and progressive-relapsing multiple sclerosis disease courses. Study-level points and caveats: In patients, roughly five TRBV segments were more frequent than in controls, with TRBV5-6, TRBV5-1 and TRBV20-1 among them. F measure clustering grouped samples strongly by preparation batch. Controls significantly exceeded multiple sclerosis patients in normalized Chao1 diversity.

TCR beta libraries were prepared from cDNA with unique molecular identifiers. Input amounts of roughly 0.9 to 10 million T cells were used. These gave 500,000 or so cDNA molecules, so each molecule approximated one T cell. TCRdb reprocessed the PCR reads via MiXCR and lists one record per CDR3 protein. This sample carries roughly 730,000 distinct CDR3 sequences, roughly 30% of them seen once, and the ten largest clones take around 0.56%. As to this clonotype: What it binds is not known.

CDR1 and CDR2 (germline): MNHEY, SVGAGI. Between the trimmed V and J ends, which lost 10 bases and 4 bases, there was a span of 8 bases. This CDR3 spans 11 amino acids. Sequenced sample: blood. This chain links TRBV6-5 with TRBJ2-1; D unresolved. The clonotype was recovered from a girl aged 5-17 years with multiple sclerosis. The CDR3 spells CATRRYNEQFF. The CDR3 DNA follows: TGTGCCACCCGACGGTACAATGAGCAGTTCTTC.